These 7 T cell receptor beta chains came from one sample sequenced in a study of blood T cell repertoires in COVID-19. Repertoires were generated with immunoSEQ multiplex PCR, while TCRdb's copy carries only in-frame clones and drops some. The table lists about 100,000 clones, around four fifths of them singletons. Material: peripheral blood. The receptors were sampled from a man aged 55 to 69 with acute or convalescent COVID-19.

This chain links TRBV6-5 with TRBJ2-5; 10 nucleotides align to TRBD2. Germline loops: CDR1 MNHEY, CDR2 SVGAGI. CDR3 length equals 13 residues. V was clipped by 11 bases and J by 5 bases; unmatched bases: 8. The CDR3 DNA sequence: TGTGCCTCAAGACTAGCGGGTATCGAGACCCAGTACTTC. Encoded protein: CASRLAGIETQYF.

V gene TRBV6-2 or TRBV6-3 combines with J gene TRBJ1-1; D gene unclear. The germline gives CDR1 MNHEY, CDR2 SVGEGT. V lost 0 bases and J 0 bases, leaving 5 bases between the germline ends. The CDR3 contains 14 residues. In DNA, the CDR3 is TGTGCCAGCAGTTACTCCCCAGTGAACACTGAAGCTTTCTTT. Its translation is CASSYSPVNTEAFF.

The count of this clone is one. This rearrangement joins TRBV12-3 or TRBV12-4 to TRBJ2-5; D is undetermined. V was trimmed by 7 bases and J by 5 bases, leaving 8 bases between them. The CDR3 spans 11 residues. The CDR3 sequence: CASTSRETQYF. For the CDR3, the DNA is TGTGCCAGCACCTCGCGGGAGACCCAGTACTTC.

V and J are TRBV3-1 (or the pseudogene TRBV3-2) and TRBJ1-1; D unclear. The CDR3 runs to 15 residues. Germline CDR1 reads LGHDT; CDR2 reads YNNKEL (reference sequence). V lost 0 bases, J lost 4 bases, and 12 bases lay in between. The CDR3 region is CASSQDTASGTEAFF. For the CDR3, the DNA is TGTGCCAGCAGCCAAGATACCGCAAGCGGCACTGAAGCTTTCTTT.

This rearrangement joins TRBV27 to TRBJ2-3; TRBD2 matches at 12 bases. The ends lost 3 bases at V and 1 base at J; junction bases unmatched: 5. CDR1 is MNHEY, CDR2 SMNVEV, per germline (reference sequence). The CDR3 has 17 amino acids. CDR3 bases: TGTGCCAGCAGTTTGGGGTCTAGCGGGAGGGGCACAGATACGCAGTATTTT. This codes for CASSLGSSGRGTDTQYF.

This chain uses TRBV7-9 with TRBJ2-7; 12 nucleotides align to TRBD2. The length of the CDR3 is 14 residues. V dropped 3 bases and J dropped 5; count of bases not matched to a gene: 2. Germline-derived CDR1 and CDR2 are SEHNR and FQNEAQ (reference sequence). DNA of the CDR3: TGTGCCAGCAGCTTGACTAGCGGGAGCCACGAGCAGTACTTC. Translated: CASSLTSGSHEQYF.

This clone was picked up a small number of times. The rearrangement links TRBV28 to TRBJ2-7; a weak D match, TRBD2 (5 bases). V dropped 7 bases and J dropped 3 bases, with 13 bases sitting between them. Germline assignment: CDR1 MDHEN and CDR2 SYDVKM. The CDR3 totals 13 residues. The CDR3 region is CASILGGGYEQYF. The CDR3 region has the DNA TGTGCCAGCATTCTAGGAGGAGGCTACGAGCAGTACTTC. The full variable domain, rest sourced from reference TRBV28 and TRBJ2-7, is DVKVTQSSRYLVKRTGEKVFLECVQDMDHENMFWYRQDPGLGLRLIYFSYDVKMKEKGDIPEGYSVSREKKERFSLILESASTNQTSMYLCASILGGGYEQYFGPGTRLTVT.